This TCR beta chain was sequenced in a study of T cell changes during pregnancy in multiple sclerosis. This CDR3 contains 16 residues. Losses at the gene ends were 5 bases for V and 2 bases for J; bases not matched to a gene: 6. Germline lookup yields CDR1 MNHEY and CDR2 SMNVEV (reference sequence). Sequencing was performed with immunoSEQ multiplex PCR; in TCRdb, only in-frame clones are kept and a portion is missing. The repertoire holds tens of thousands of clones, with 80% to 95% as singletons. This clone was recorded once. The chain carries TRBV27 and TRBJ2-6; 7 bases agree with TRBD1. The material sequenced was peripheral blood, taken in the first trimester of pregnancy. This sequence was found in a female donor with multiple sclerosis, enrolled in a pregnancy study. The CDR3 protein is CASSPLDRAGANVLTF. The CDR3 DNA follows: TGTGCCAGCAGTCCACTCGACAGGGCTGGGGCCAACGTCCTGACTTTC. Together with reference TRBV27 and TRBJ2-6, the CDR3 gives the full variable domain: EAQVTQNPRYLITVTGKKLTVTCSQNMNHEYMSWYRQDPGLGLRQIYYSMNVEVTDKGDVPEGYKVSRKEKRNFPLILESPSPNQTSLYFCASSPLDRAGANVLTFGAGSRLTVL.